Below are 2 T cell receptor beta chains sequenced from a single sample in a study of shared clonotypes between healthy human individuals (dated by TCRdb to 2020 to 2022). CD8 naive samples were obtained by positive selection for CCR7 among CD45RO-negative cells, yielding a CD45RA+CCR7+ population from which TemRA cells were excluded. The protocol used for the library was the immunoSEQ multiplex PCR assay. The immuneACCESS repertoire file appears here via TCRdb, limited to in-frame rearrangements. These files lack a portion of the clones; in checked studies, under half of the deficit traces to unresolved V genes, and the cause of the others is not known. Counted in this sample were more than 600,000 clones; 92% of them appeared once. The ten largest clones capture about 24% of the sample. Sequencing input: naive CD8+ T cells sorted from blood. The cell subset or site label on this specimen signifies: CD45RA+CCR7+. All receptors come from a man in his thirties or forties in good health.

The chain combines TRBV7-8 with TRBJ1-5; tentative D call: TRBD1 (5 bases). V lost 1 base to trimming and J lost 4 bases, with 14 bases between them. The CDR3 extends over 16 amino acids. Germline-derived CDR1 and CDR2 are SGHVS and FQNEAQ. The DNA for the CDR3 is TGTGCCAGCAGCTTAGAGGGCCAGGGAAGGAATCAGCCCCAGCATTTT. Translated, it gives CASSLEGQGRNQPQHF.

The chain uses TRBV10-2 and TRBJ2-3, with D maybe TRBD1 (5 bases). Trimming shortened V by 6 bases and J by 5 bases, and 9 bases separated the two germline ends. Germline-derived CDR1 and CDR2 are WSHSY and SAAADI. The CDR3 runs 12 residues. The CDR3 sequence is CASRDMLDTQYF. For the CDR3, the DNA is TGCGCCAGCAGGGACATGTTAGATACGCAGTATTTT.